The present entry profiles one TCR beta chain with its context. Its antigen is currently unknown. V shed 5 bases and J shed 8 bases, with 4 bases lying between them. Germline lookup yields CDR1 SEHNR and CDR2 FQNEAQ (reference sequence). This CDR3 has 10 residues. Measured with immunoSEQ multiplex PCR; TCRdb has only the in-frame clones, and not every one. The sample includes under 85,000 clones, around 87% of them seen just once. The entry originates in a study of OX40 agonist ivuxolimab in advanced cancers. Study context: Patients receiving dose escalation had hepatocellular carcinoma, melanoma, renal cell or head and neck cancer. Study-level points and caveats: Low normalized T-cell clonal expansion also characterized some of the nonresponders. Undetermined was the antigen specificity of the expanded peripheral T cells.

This receptor was taken from an adult with an advanced solid tumor such as melanoma, head and neck, liver or kidney cancer. The material sequenced was CD4+ or CD8+ T cells sorted from blood, taken in a trial of the OX40 agonist ivuxolimab. V is TRBV7-9 and J is TRBJ2-1; D not certain. This CDR3 is CASSLDEQFF. The CDR3 nucleotides read TGTGCCAGCAGCCTAGATGAGCAGTTCTTC.